These T cell receptor beta chains were read from a single sample in a study of OX40 agonist ivuxolimab in advanced cancers. The assay was immunoSEQ multiplex PCR, and TCRdb's table has in-frame clones only and misses some. The repertoire holds about 58,000 clones, with roughly 86% as singletons. This sample comprised CD4+ or CD8+ T cells sorted from blood, obtained in a trial of the OX40 agonist ivuxolimab. The source is an adult with an advanced solid tumor such as melanoma, head and neck, liver or kidney cancer. Both conserved end residues are part of each CDR3. D genes are given only for firm matches. Expanded clones are given a class, and other clones once, few, many or no size at all.

j_gene	d_gene	abundance	v_gene	CDR3nt	CDR3aa
TRBJ1-6	.	few	TRBV7-7	TGTGCCAGCAGCCCCGGAAGGGAATCACCCCTCCACTTT	CASSPGRESPLHF
TRBJ2-7	.	.	TRBV11-2	TGTGCCAGCAGCCCCCAGGGTTTCGTCTACGAGCAGTACTTC	CASSPQGFVYEQYF
TRBJ2-2	.	.	TRBV7-8	TGTGCCAGCAGCTTAGCGCGGGTCAGCACCGGGGAGCTGTTTTTT	CASSLARVSTGELFF
TRBJ1-1	.	.	TRBV14	TGTGCCAGCAGCCAAGATTGGGGGAGGCTGAACACTGAAGCTTTCTTT	CASSQDWGRLNTEAFF
TRBJ1-5	TRBD1	once	TRBV18	TGTGCCAGCTCAACTGGGACAGTTGAGATGCCCCAGCATTTT	CASSTGTVEMPQHF
TRBJ2-5	.	.	TRBV27	TGTGCCAGCAGTGCAGGGTTTAGTGGGGAAGAGACCCAGTACTTC	CASSAGFSGEETQYF
TRBJ1-3	.	.	TRBV2	TGTGCCAGCAGCCGTCGGGTGGTGTCTGGAAACACCATATATTTT	CASSRRVVSGNTIYF
TRBJ1-1	.	.	TRBV19	TGTGCCAGTACGGACGGGCCTGTTTTAGCTGAAGCTTTCTTT	CASTDGPVLAEAFF
TRBJ1-3	.	.	TRBV11-2	TGTGCCAGCAGCTTAGTCGCCCTGGGAGACACCATATATTTT	CASSLVALGDTIYF
TRBJ2-7	.	.	TRBV2	TGTGCCAGCAGAGGGACGACCCGAGGACACGAGCAGTACTTC	CASRGTTRGHEQYF
TRBJ1-5	.	.	TRBV5-5	TGTGCCAGCAGCTTGGCCTGGAGGGCCCAGCCCCAGCATTTT	CASSLAWRAQPQHF
TRBJ1-2	.	.	TRBV27	TGTGCCAGCAGTTTAAGCCCTCGGGCAGGGAATGGCTACACCTTC	CASSLSPRAGNGYTF
TRBJ2-1	.	.	TRBV6-1	TGTGCCAGCAGTGATAGGCTGTACAATGAGCAGTTCTTC	CASSDRLYNEQFF
TRBJ1-1	.	.	TRBV9	TGTGCCAGCAGCGGTACGGGGCGCGGGACTGAAGCTTTCTTT	CASSGTGRGTEAFF
TRBJ1-1	.	once	TRBV6-5	TGTGCCAGCAGTTCTCAAACTATCGCTAACACTGAAGCTTTCTTT	CASSSQTIANTEAFF
TRBJ1-6	TRBD1	.	TRBV19	TGTGCCAGTAGTATCGGTAGGGGGCGTTCACCCCTCCACTTT	CASSIGRGRSPLHF
TRBJ1-1	.	.	TRBV18	TGTGCCAGCTCACCGCTAGAGACACTGATGAACACTGAAGCTTTCTTT	CASSPLETLMNTEAFF
TRBJ1-6	TRBD1	few	TRBV27	TGTGCCAGCAGTCCCCTATCGACAGGGAGCTCACCCCTCCACTTT	CASSPLSTGSSPLHF